Presented here are 29 T cell receptor beta chains from one specimen sequenced in a study of blood T cell repertoires in COVID-19. Data came from immunoSEQ multiplex PCR; TCRdb stores just in-frame clones and leaves some out. The top ten clones hold under 3% of a sample with 300,000 to 400,000 clones, around 87% of them seen once. The sample was peripheral blood. The receptors stem from an older woman with COVID-19, enrolled during active disease.

The genes are TRBV7-9 and TRBJ1-1; a possible D gene is TRBD1 (5 bases). This CDR3 spans 17 amino acids. Germline-derived CDR1 and CDR2 are SEHNR and FQNEAQ (reference sequence). Trimming removed 6 bases at V and 4 bases at J, with 24 bases between. The CDR3 sequence: CASRAHPGLRRGTEAFF. The CDR3 DNA follows: TGTGCCAGCAGGGCCCACCCGGGCCTCCGGAGGGGCACTGAAGCTTTCTTT.

The chain uses TRBV20-1 and TRBJ2-4; weak D call: TRBD1 (6 bases). Trimming cost V 8 bases and J 7 bases, with 12 bases left between them. The CDR3 is 11 amino acids. The germline gives CDR1 DFQATT, CDR2 SNEGSKA (reference sequence). The CDR3 nucleotides are TGCAGTTACAGGGTGGGCAACATTCAGTACTTC. Translating it yields CSYRVGNIQYF.

This chain connects TRBV5-6 to TRBJ1-5, with TRBD1 identical over 8 bases. Germline V gives CDR1 SGHDT, CDR2 YYEEEE. The CDR3 has 14 residues. The V segment lost 3 bases and the J segment 6 bases; nucleotides outside the gene matches: 5. CDR3 bases: TGTGCCAGCAGCTCTTGGACAGGGAGTCAGCCCCAGCATTTT. Its protein product is CASSSWTGSQPQHF.

The chain combines TRBV7-9 with TRBJ1-5; D might be TRBD1 (5 bases). Deletions cut 2 bases from V and 4 bases from J, with 12 bases between. This CDR3 is built from 15 residues. Germline CDR1 SEHNR, CDR2 FQNEAQ (reference sequence). This CDR3 is CASSLSGEGNQPQHF. CDR3 nucleotide sequence: TGTGCCAGCAGCTTATCCGGGGAGGGGAATCAGCCCCAGCATTTT.

The chain recombines TRBV5-1 with TRBJ1-4; possibly TRBD1 for D (6 bases). V was shortened by 2 bases and J by 6 bases, with 14 bases between the two germline ends. CDR1 and CDR2 (germline): SGHRS, YFSETQ. The CDR3 is 15 amino acids. As DNA, the CDR3 is TGCGCCAGCAGCTTTGGGGGCAGCGCTGATGAAAAACTGTTTTTT. This gives the protein CASSFGGSADEKLFF.

The chain is built from TRBV2 and TRBJ2-2; 8 bases are a match to TRBD2. Trimming at V came to 5 bases and at J to 3 bases, leaving 5 bases not matched to a gene. The V gene's germline CDR1 is SNHLY and CDR2 FYNNEI. The CDR3 is made up of 15 amino acids. CDR3 sequence reads: CASSFSGEDTGELFF. CDR3 bases: TGTGCCAGCAGTTTTAGCGGGGAGGACACCGGGGAGCTGTTTTTT.

V usage is TRBV6-5 and J usage is TRBJ2-2; 8 bases line up with TRBD2. With V trimmed by 7 bases and J by 7 bases, 11 bases remained unmatched. The CDR3 length is 15 residues. CDR1 is MNHEY, CDR2 SVGAGI, per germline. The CDR3 DNA follows: TGTGCCAGCAATCTTAGGCGGGGGGACGGCGGGGAGCTGTTTTTT. Translating gives CASNLRRGDGGELFF.

The chain carries TRBV5-1 and TRBJ1-4; a possible D gene is TRBD1 (5 bases). CDR1 SGHRS and CDR2 YFSETQ come from the germline V gene. The CDR3 contains 14 residues. V was cut by 0 bases and J by 4 bases, with 7 bases left in between. In nucleotides, the CDR3 is TGCGCCAGCAGCTTGGGACAGTTTAATGAAAAACTGTTTTTT. It translates to CASSLGQFNEKLFF.

V gene TRBV18 combines with J gene TRBJ1-6; D ambiguous. V was shortened by 3 bases and J by 10 bases, with 10 bases between the two germline ends. The CDR3 sequence is 13 residues long. Germline-derived CDR1 and CDR2 are KGHSH and LQKENI. As DNA, the CDR3 is TGTGCCAGCTCACCCAGCGGGGTCTCACCCCTCCACTTT. This translates into CASSPSGVSPLHF.

The chain combines TRBV14 with TRBJ1-2, with a weak D call TRBD1 (5 bases). There are 17 residues in the CDR3. Deletions cut 0 bases from V and 6 bases from J, with 20 bases between. The V gene's germline CDR1 is SGHDN and CDR2 FVKESK. CDR3 nucleotide sequence: TGTGCCAGCAGCCAAGAGAGTATTGTACAGGCCGCGGATGGCTACACCTTC. As protein: CASSQESIVQAADGYTF.

The gene calls are TRBV7-8 and TRBJ1-2; the D is unclear. The CDR3 totals 18 residues. Trimming removed 0 bases at V and 0 bases at J, with 17 bases between. Germline V gene sequence: CDR1 SGHVS, CDR2 FQNEAQ. The CDR3 loop is CASSLAFSRRRSNYGYTF. The CDR3 DNA follows: TGTGCCAGCAGCTTAGCGTTTTCCCGTCGTAGATCTAACTATGGCTACACCTTC.

The CDR3 sequence is CASRWGQLPSGAFF. DNA of the CDR3: TGTGCCAGCAGATGGGGACAGCTGCCAAGTGGAGCTTTCTTT. The V and J genes are TRBV9 and TRBJ1-1; 7 bases agree with TRBD1. Germline trimming cut 5 bases from V and 10 bases from J; bases unmatched to any gene: 14. The CDR3 spans 14 residues. The germline CDR1 and CDR2 sequences are SGDLS and YYNGEE.

J is TRBJ1-3 and V is TRBV5-5; a possible D gene is TRBD1 (5 bases). CDR3 length equals 14 residues. With 1 base removed from V and 8 bases from J, the gap between germline ends came to 13 bases. CDR1 and CDR2 (germline): SGHKS, YYEKEE (reference sequence). CDR3 bases: TGTGCCAGCAGCTTGTACCAGGGTCAAGACACCATATATTTT. This translates into CASSLYQGQDTIYF.

The chain recombines TRBV5-1 with TRBJ2-7; 9 bases match TRBD1. The junction had 5 bases not matched to a gene; V was cut back by 0 bases and J by 7 bases. Germline CDR1 and CDR2: SGHRS and YFSETQ. The CDR3 is 14 amino acids. CDR3 sequence (DNA): TGCGCCAGCAGCTTGGACAGGGGGCTCTGGGAGCAGTACTTC. Translation gives CASSLDRGLWEQYF. Combining the CDR3 with reference TRBV5-1 and TRBJ2-7 gives the whole variable domain KAGVTQTPRYLIKTRGQQVTLSCSPISGHRSVSWYQQTPGQGLQFLFEYFSETQRNKGNFPGRFSGRQFSNSRSEMNVSTLELGDSALYLCASSLDRGLWEQYFGPGTRLTVT.

V and J are TRBV7-7 and TRBJ2-5, with D possibly TRBD1 on 6 matching bases. The CDR3 sequence is 15 residues long. Germline V gives CDR1 SSHAT, CDR2 FNYEAQ (reference sequence). Trimming removed 5 bases from V and 5 bases from J, with 18 bases in between. CDR3 loop: CASSPGLTQGETQYF. CDR3 DNA: TGTGCCAGCAGCCCCGGTCTCACACAGGGTGAGACCCAGTACTTC.

The chain employs TRBV11-2 and TRBJ1-1; D is possibly TRBD1 (6 bases). The germline V and J ends were trimmed by 2 bases and 4 bases, with 17 bases remaining between them. Germline V gene lookup returns CDR1 SGHAT and CDR2 FQNNGV. The CDR3 length is 16 residues. This CDR3 is CASSLKGGRGGTEAFF. In DNA form, the CDR3 reads TGTGCCAGCAGCTTAAAAGGCGGCAGGGGTGGCACTGAAGCTTTCTTT.

The V call is TRBV5-4, the J call TRBJ2-2; the D gene is possibly TRBD2 (6 bases). This CDR3 has 13 residues. Looked up from germline, CDR1 is SGHNT and CDR2 is YYREEE (reference sequence). V was pared by 5 bases and J by 6 bases, with 11 bases between. CDR3 loop: CASRTGTPGELFF. The CDR3 DNA is TGTGCCAGCAGAACCGGGACTCCCGGGGAGCTGTTTTTT.

The chain couples TRBV18 to TRBJ1-1, with D perhaps matching TRBD1 (5 bases). The CDR3 consists of 14 residues. Germline V gene data show CDR1 as KGHSH and CDR2 as LQKENI. Trimming shortened V by 8 bases and J by 5 bases, and 18 bases separated the two germline ends. Here the CDR3 reads CASTLSQGVTEAFF. CDR3 bases: TGTGCCAGCACCCTCAGCCAGGGTGTAACTGAAGCTTTCTTT.

This clone was recorded only once. V usage is TRBV29-1 and J usage is TRBJ1-5; maybe TRBD1 (6 bases). The V end was cut by 7 bases, the J end by 4 bases, with 17 bases between. The CDR3 loop spans 14 amino acids. CDR1 and CDR2 from the germline V gene are SQVTM and ANQGSEA. The CDR3 here is CSDQGGGANQPQHF. CDR3 nucleotides: TGCAGCGACCAAGGAGGGGGGGCTAATCAGCCCCAGCATTTT. Together with reference TRBV29-1 and TRBJ1-5, the CDR3 gives the full variable domain: SAVISQKPSRDICQRGTSLTIQCQVDSQVTMMFWYRQQPGQSLTLIATANQGSEATYESGFVIDKFPISRPNLTFSTLTVSNMSPEDSSIYLCSDQGGGANQPQHFGDGTRLSIL.

This clone has a single count. The chain recombines TRBV5-5 with TRBJ1-1; D is undetermined. Trimming took off 4 bases at V and 5 bases at J, with 18 bases between the two ends. The CDR3 consists of 15 residues. The germline V gene has CDR1 SGHKS and CDR2 YYEKEE (reference sequence). Here the CDR3 DNA reads TGTGCCAGCAGCGACTCGGCGGGCGCAACAACTGAAGCTTTCTTT. Translated, it gives CASSDSAGATTEAFF.

This clone occurred once. The chain uses TRBV19 and TRBJ1-5, with D unclear. The ends were cut back, 4 bases at V and 0 bases at J, with 10 bases in the middle. Germline CDR1 and CDR2: LNHDA and SQIVND (reference sequence). The CDR3 contains 15 residues. CDR3 amino acids: CASSSGQVSNQPQHF. In DNA form, the CDR3 reads TGTGCCAGTAGTAGCGGGCAGGTTAGCAATCAGCCCCAGCATTTT. Looking up the rest from reference TRBV19 and TRBJ1-5 gives the full variable domain: DGGITQSPKYLFRKEGQNVTLSCEQNLNHDAMYWYRQDPGQGLRLIYYSQIVNDFQKGDIAEGYSVSREKKESFPLTVTSAQKNPTAFYLCASSSGQVSNQPQHFGDGTRLSIL.

The chain recombines TRBV7-3 with TRBJ1-2, with 7 bases matching TRBD1. J was trimmed by 5 bases and V by 5 bases; bases with no gene match: 8. The germline gives CDR1 SGHTA, CDR2 FQGTGA. There are 14 residues in the CDR3. CDR3 sequence: CASSQRATGYGYTF. CDR3 sequence (DNA): TGTGCCAGCAGCCAAAGGGCGACAGGGTATGGCTACACCTTC.

The chain is built from TRBV6-5 and TRBJ2-7; 10 bases are a match to TRBD1. J lost 0 bases, V lost 10 bases, and 6 bases had no gene match. The germline V gene encodes CDR1 MNHEY and CDR2 SVGAGI. The CDR3 sequence is 14 residues long. The CDR3 DNA follows: TGTGCCACGGCGTGGGACAGGGGCTCCTACGAGCAGTACTTC. Translated: CATAWDRGSYEQYF.

The chain recombines TRBV15 with TRBJ1-2, with D perhaps matching TRBD1 (6 bases). With 6 bases removed from V and 2 bases from J, the gap between germline ends came to 16 bases. CDR1 and CDR2 from the germline V gene are LNHNV and YYDKDF (reference sequence). CDR3 length equals 15 residues. CDR3 sequence: CATSLGGGKNYGYTF. The CDR3, as DNA: TGTGCCACCAGTCTTGGGGGGGGCAAGAACTATGGCTACACCTTC. Full variable domain (rest looked up from reference TRBV15 and TRBJ1-2): DAMVIQNPRYQVTQFGKPVTLSCSQTLNHNVMYWYQQKSSQAPKLLFHYYDKDFNNEADTPDNFQSRRPNTSFCFLDIRSPGLGDTAMYLCATSLGGGKNYGYTFGSGTRLTVV.

The chain combines TRBV5-1 with TRBJ2-6; possibly TRBD1 for D (5 bases). The germline V gene encodes CDR1 SGHRS and CDR2 YFSETQ. Trimming took 2 bases from V and 0 from J, leaving 21 bases between them. CDR3 length: 20 amino acids. The CDR3 bases are TGCGCCAGCAGCTTCTTGACAGATACCTTTTTATTCTCTGGGGCCAACGTCCTGACTTTC. It encodes CASSFLTDTFLFSGANVLTF.

The genes are TRBV7-7 and TRBJ2-1; 7 bases line up with TRBD1. The CDR3 spans 15 residues. Germline CDR1 SSHAT, CDR2 FNYEAQ (reference sequence). V was clipped by 5 bases and J by 1 base; unmatched bases: 5. The CDR3 is CASSPDRASYNEQFF. The CDR3 DNA follows: TGTGCCAGCAGCCCTGACAGGGCGTCCTACAATGAGCAGTTCTTC.

This chain joins TRBV12-3 or TRBV12-4 and TRBJ2-1; no clear D gene. V lost 1 base to trimming and J lost 10 bases, with 8 bases between them. CDR3 length: 12 amino acids. Written as DNA, the CDR3 is TGTGCCAGCAGTTTAGGGGCTTTGGAGCAGTTCTTC. This codes for CASSLGALEQFF.

The V call is TRBV28, the J call TRBJ2-5; 12 bases align to TRBD2. The CDR3 extends over 17 amino acids. V gave up 8 bases and J gave up 1 base; unmatched junction bases: 11. The V gene's germline CDR1 is MDHEN and CDR2 SYDVKM. In nucleotides, the CDR3 is TGTGCCAGCTTCCAGGGTTCGACTAGCGGGGGCCAAGAGACCCAGTACTTC. Its translation: CASFQGSTSGGQETQYF.

The chain joins TRBV12-3 or TRBV12-4 to TRBJ1-6, with D unresolved. This CDR3 region has 12 residues. V lost 6 bases and J lost 11, with 11 bases in between. In nucleotides, the CDR3 is TGTGCCAGCAGGGCAGATTTTGCACCCCTCCACTTT. Protein sequence: CASRADFAPLHF.